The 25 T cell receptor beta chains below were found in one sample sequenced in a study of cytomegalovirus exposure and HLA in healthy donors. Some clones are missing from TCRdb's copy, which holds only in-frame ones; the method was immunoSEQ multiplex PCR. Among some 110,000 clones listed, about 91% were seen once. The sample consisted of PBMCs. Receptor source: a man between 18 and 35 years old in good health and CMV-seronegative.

The CDR3 bases are TGTGCCAGCAGCTTGGACGGGAGGGCCACAGATACGCAGTATTTT. Encoded protein: CASSLDGRATDTQYF. The chain has TRBV5-4 and TRBJ2-3; 8 bases are shared with TRBD2. The CDR3 runs 15 residues. V dropped 0 bases and J dropped 2; count of bases not matched to a gene: 2. The germline V gene encodes CDR1 SGHNT and CDR2 YYREEE (reference sequence).

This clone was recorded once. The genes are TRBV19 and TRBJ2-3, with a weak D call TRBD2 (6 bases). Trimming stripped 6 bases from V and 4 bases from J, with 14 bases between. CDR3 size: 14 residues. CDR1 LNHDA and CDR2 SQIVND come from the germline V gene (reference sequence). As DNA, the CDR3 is TGTGCCAGTAGGCCGGGACTCAGGGCAGATACGCAGTATTTT. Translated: CASRPGLRADTQYF.

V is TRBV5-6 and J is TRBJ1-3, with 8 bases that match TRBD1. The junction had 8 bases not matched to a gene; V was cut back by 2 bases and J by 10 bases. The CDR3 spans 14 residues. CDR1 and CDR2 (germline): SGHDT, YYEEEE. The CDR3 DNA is TGTGCCAGCAGCTTAGGGACAGGAGTTCGGACCATATATTTT. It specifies CASSLGTGVRTIYF. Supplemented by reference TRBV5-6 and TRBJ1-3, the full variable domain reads DAGVTQSPTHLIKTRGQQVTLRCSPKSGHDTVSWYQQALGQGPQFIFQYYEEEERQRGNFPDRFSGHQFPNYSSELNVNALLLGDSALYLCASSLGTGVRTIYFGEGSWLTVV.

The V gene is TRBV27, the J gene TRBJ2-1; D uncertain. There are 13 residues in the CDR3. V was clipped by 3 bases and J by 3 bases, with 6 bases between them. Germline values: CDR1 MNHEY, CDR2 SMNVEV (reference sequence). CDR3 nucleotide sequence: TGTGCCAGCAGTTTTAGTCGCTACAATGAGCAGTTCTTC. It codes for CASSFSRYNEQFF.

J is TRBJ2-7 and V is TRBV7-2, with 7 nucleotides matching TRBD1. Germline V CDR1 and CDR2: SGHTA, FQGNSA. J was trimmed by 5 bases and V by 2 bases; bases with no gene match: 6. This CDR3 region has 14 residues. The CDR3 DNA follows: TGTGCCAGCAGCTTATTAGGGGGCGAGGACGAGCAGTACTTC. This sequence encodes CASSLLGGEDEQYF. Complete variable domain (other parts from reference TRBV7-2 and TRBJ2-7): GAGVSQSPSNKVTEKGKDVELRCDPISGHTALYWYRQSLGQGLEFLIYFQGNSAPDKSGLPSDRFSAERTGGSVSTLTIQRTQQEDSAVYLCASSLLGGEDEQYFGPGTRLTVT.

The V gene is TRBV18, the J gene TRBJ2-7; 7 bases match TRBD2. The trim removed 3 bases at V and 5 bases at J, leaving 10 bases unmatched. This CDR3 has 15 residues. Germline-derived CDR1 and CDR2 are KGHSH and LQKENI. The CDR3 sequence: CASSPERLGGNEQYF. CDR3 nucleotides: TGTGCCAGCTCACCCGAGAGATTGGGGGGGAACGAGCAGTACTTC.

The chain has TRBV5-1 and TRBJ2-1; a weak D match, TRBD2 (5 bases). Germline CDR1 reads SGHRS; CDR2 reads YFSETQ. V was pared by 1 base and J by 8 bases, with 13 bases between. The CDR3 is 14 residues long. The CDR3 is CASSLNSGGDEQFF. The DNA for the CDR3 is TGCGCCAGCAGCTTGAACAGCGGTGGAGATGAGCAGTTCTTC.

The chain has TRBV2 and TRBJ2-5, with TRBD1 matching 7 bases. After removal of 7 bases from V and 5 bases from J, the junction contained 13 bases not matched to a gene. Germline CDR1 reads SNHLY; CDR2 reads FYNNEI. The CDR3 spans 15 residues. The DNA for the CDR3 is TGTGCCAGCAAAAAGAGACAGGGCCAGTCTGAGACCCAGTACTTC. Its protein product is CASKKRQGQSETQYF.

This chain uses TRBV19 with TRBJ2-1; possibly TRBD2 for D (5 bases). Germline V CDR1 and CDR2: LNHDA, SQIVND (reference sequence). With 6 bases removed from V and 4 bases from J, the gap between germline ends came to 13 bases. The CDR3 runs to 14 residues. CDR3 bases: TGTGCCAGTAGGGACTGGGAAGTTTACAATGAGCAGTTCTTC. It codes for CASRDWEVYNEQFF.

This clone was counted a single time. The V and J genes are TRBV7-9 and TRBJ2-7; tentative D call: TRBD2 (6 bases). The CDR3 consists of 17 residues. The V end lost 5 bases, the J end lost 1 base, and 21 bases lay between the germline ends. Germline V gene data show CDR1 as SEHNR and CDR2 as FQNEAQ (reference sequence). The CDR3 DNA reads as TGTGCCAGCAGCCACCCGTCTAGCGCACTAAGATCCTACGAGCAGTACTTC. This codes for CASSHPSSALRSYEQYF. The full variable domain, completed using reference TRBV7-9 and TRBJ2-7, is DTGVSQNPRHKITKRGQNVTFRCDPISEHNRLYWYRQTLGQGPEFLTYFQNEAQLEKSRLLSDRFSAERPKGSFSTLEIQRTEQGDSAMYLCASSHPSSALRSYEQYFGPGTRLTVT.

This chain's CDR3 is CASSGTKNSPLHF. DNA for the CDR3: TGCGCCAGCAGCGGGACAAAAAATTCACCCCTCCACTTT. The chain has TRBV10-1 and TRBJ1-6; D is perhaps TRBD1 (6 bases). Trimming removed 6 bases from V and 7 bases from J, with 10 bases in between. This CDR3 is 13 amino acids long. The germline gives CDR1 WNHNN, CDR2 SYGVQD (reference sequence).

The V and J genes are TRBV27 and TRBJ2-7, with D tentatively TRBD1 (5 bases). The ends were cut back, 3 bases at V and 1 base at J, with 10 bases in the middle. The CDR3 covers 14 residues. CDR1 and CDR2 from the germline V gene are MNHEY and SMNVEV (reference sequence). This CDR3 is CASSFSQGSYEQYF. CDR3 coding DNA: TGTGCCAGCAGTTTTTCGCAGGGTTCCTACGAGCAGTACTTC.

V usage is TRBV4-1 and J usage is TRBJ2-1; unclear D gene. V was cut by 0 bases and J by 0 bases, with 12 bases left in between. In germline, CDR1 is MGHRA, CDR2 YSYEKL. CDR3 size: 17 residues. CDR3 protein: CASSQEFGGYSYNEQFF. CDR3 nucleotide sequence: TGCGCCAGCAGCCAAGAATTTGGCGGTTACTCCTACAATGAGCAGTTCTTC.

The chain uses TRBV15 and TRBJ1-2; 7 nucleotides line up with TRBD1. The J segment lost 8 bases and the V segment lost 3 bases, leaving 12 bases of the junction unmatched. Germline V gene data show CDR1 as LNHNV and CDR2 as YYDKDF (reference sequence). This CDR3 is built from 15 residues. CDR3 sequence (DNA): TGTGCCACCAGCAGCCGTATGACAGGGATGGCCGGCTACACCTTC. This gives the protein CATSSRMTGMAGYTF.

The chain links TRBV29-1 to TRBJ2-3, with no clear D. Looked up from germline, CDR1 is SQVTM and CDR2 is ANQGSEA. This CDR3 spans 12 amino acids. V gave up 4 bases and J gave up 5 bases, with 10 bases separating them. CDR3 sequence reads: CSVGLVRDTQYF. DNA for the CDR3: TGCAGCGTTGGGCTAGTCAGAGATACGCAGTATTTT.

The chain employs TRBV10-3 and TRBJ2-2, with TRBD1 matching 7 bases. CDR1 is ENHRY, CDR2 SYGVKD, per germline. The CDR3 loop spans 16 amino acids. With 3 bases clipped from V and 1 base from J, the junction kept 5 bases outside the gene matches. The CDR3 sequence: CAISDGNRGNTGELFF. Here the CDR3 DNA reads TGTGCCATCAGTGATGGGAACAGGGGGAACACCGGGGAGCTGTTTTTT.

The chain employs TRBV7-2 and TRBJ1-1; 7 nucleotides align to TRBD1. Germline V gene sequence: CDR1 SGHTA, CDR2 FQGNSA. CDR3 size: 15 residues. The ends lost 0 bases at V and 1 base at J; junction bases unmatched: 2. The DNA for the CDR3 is TGTGCCAGCAGCTTAGCGCACAGGGGGAACACTGAAGCTTTCTTT. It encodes CASSLAHRGNTEAFF.

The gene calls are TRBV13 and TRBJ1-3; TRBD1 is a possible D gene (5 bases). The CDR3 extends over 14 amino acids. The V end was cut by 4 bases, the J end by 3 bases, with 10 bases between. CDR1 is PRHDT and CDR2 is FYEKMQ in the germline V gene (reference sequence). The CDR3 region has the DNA TGTGCCAGCAGCTCCGACAGTTATGGAAACACCATATATTTT. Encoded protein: CASSSDSYGNTIYF.

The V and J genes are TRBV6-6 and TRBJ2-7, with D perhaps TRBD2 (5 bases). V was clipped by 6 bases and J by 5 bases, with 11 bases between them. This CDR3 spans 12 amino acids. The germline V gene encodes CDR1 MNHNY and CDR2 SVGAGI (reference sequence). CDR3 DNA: TGTGCCAGCAGCCAGGCGGGCGACGAGCAGTACTTC. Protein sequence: CASSQAGDEQYF.

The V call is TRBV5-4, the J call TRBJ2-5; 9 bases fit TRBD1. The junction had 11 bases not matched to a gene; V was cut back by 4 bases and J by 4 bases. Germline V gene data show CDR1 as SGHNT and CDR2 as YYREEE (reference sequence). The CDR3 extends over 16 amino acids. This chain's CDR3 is CASSTYRDRVGETQYF. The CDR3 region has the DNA TGTGCCAGCAGCACCTACCGGGACAGGGTCGGAGAGACCCAGTACTTC.

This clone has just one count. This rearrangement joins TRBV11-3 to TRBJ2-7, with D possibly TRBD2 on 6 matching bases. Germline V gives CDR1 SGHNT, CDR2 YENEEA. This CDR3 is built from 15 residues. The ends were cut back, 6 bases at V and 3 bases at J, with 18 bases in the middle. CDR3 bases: TGTGCCAGCAGTCTCATGGGAGGCCGACACTACGAGCAGTACTTC. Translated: CASSLMGGRHYEQYF. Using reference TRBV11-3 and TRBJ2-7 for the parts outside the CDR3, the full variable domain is EAGVVQSPRYKIIEKKQPVAFWCNPISGHNTLYWYLQNLGQGPELLIRYENEEAVDDSQLPKDRFSAERLKGVDSTLKIQPAELGDSAVYLCASSLMGGRHYEQYFGPGTRLTVT.

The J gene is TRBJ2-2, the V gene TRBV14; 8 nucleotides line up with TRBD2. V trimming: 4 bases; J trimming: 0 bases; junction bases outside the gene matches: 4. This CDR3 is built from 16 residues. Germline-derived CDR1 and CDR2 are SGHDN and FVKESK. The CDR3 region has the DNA TGTGCCAGCAGCCTCTCGGGGGGGACGAACACCGGGGAGCTGTTTTTT. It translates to CASSLSGGTNTGELFF.

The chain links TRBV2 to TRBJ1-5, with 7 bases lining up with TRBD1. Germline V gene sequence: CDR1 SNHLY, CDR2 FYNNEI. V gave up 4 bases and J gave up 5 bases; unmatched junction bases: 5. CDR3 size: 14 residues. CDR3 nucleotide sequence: TGTGCCAGCAGTGTTTTAACAGGGGATCAGCCCCAGCATTTT. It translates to CASSVLTGDQPQHF.

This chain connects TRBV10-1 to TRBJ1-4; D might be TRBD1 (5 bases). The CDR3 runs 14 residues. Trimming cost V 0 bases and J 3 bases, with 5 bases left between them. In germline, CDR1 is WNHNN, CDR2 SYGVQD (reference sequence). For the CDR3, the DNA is TGCGCCAGCAGTGAGTCAGGGGCTAATGAAAAACTGTTTTTT. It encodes CASSESGANEKLFF.

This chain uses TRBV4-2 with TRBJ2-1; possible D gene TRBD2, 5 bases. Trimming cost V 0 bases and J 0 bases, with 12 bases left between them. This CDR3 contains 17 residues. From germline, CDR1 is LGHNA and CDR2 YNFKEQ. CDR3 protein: CASSQDLTGSSYNEQFF. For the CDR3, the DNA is TGTGCCAGCAGCCAAGATTTGACGGGGAGCTCCTACAATGAGCAGTTCTTC.